A single TCR beta chain is shown here with its context. Its antigen is not identified. This CDR3 region has 17 residues. Looked up from germline, CDR1 is SGHAT and CDR2 is FQNNGV. V lost 2 bases, J lost 4 bases, and 9 bases stayed unmatched. The data belong to a study of graft-versus-host responses after intestinal transplantation. Study-wide background: Recipients were given multivisceral, liver-intestinal, or isolated intestinal transplants.

Study results and caveats: Allograft graft-versus-host to host-versus-graft clonal ratios ran high in patients with graft-donor T cell macrochimerism. Recipient marrow harbored GvH clones, some of which surfaced first in ileum or blood.

Only in-frame clones appear in the TCRdb table, and some are missing; sequencing was by immunoSEQ multiplex PCR. There are 100,000 or so clones in the sample; approximately 90% occur only once, and 0.17% lies in the top ten. The clonotype was recovered from a human donor who received an intestinal transplant. The chain couples TRBV11-2 to TRBJ2-7; 12 bases agree with TRBD2. The sequences come from unstimulated CD4+ T cells sorted from spleen or lymph node cells, collected before intestinal transplant. The CDR3 region has the DNA TGTGCCAGCAGCTTAAACCGGCGACTAGCGGGAGTTTACGAGCAGTACTTC. Protein: CASSLNRRLAGVYEQYF.